This T cell receptor beta chain was profiled in a study of OX40 agonist ivuxolimab in advanced cancers. Whole-study findings and limits: Low normalized T-cell clonal expansion also characterized some of the nonresponders. Fewer expanded clones were found on average in CD4+ than in CD8+ T cells. With doses of 0.1 to 3.0 mg/kg, CD4+ and CD8+ blood T cells had undergone clonal expansion by week 6.

Measured with immunoSEQ multiplex PCR; TCRdb has only the in-frame clones, and not every one. The sample contains some 70,000 clones, about 85% of which appear only once. As for this clone: Antigen specificity is unknown.

V lost 3 bases and J 0 bases, leaving 6 bases between the germline ends. The CDR3 runs 13 residues. CDR1 MDHEN and CDR2 SYDVKM come from the germline V gene. Sequencing was performed on CD4+ or CD8+ T cells sorted from blood, taken in a trial of the OX40 agonist ivuxolimab. The clonotype comes from an adult with an advanced solid tumor such as melanoma, head and neck, liver or kidney cancer. This chain connects TRBV28 to TRBJ2-7; D call uncertain. CDR3 protein: CASSFPSSYEQYF. DNA of the CDR3: TGTGCCAGCAGTTTCCCCTCCTCCTACGAGCAGTACTTC.